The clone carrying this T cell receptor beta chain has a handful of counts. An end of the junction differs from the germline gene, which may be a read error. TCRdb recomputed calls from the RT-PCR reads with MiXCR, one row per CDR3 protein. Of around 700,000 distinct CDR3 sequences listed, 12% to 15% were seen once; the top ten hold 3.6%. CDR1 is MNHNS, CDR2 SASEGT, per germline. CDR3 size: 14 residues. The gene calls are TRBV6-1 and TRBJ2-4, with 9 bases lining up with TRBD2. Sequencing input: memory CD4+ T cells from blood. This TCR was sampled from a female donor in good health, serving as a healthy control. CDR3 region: CASIEGLAENIQYF. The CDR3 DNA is TGTGCCAGCATTGAGGGACTAGCCGAAAACATTCAGTACTTC.